This T cell receptor (beta chain) was sequenced during a study of CD8 T cells in ankylosing spondylitis. Quantitative barcoded 5'-RACE was used to prepare TCR beta libraries. Each CDR3 protein is one row after TCRdb ran MiXCR on the 5' RACE reads. This table has about 460,000 distinct CDR3 sequences, less than 6% appearing once. The CDR3 has 13 residues. Trimming left V 7 bases short and J 7 bases short, with 16 bases between. Germline V gives CDR1 MNHNS, CDR2 SASEGT. General study points: Prior literature has documented some motif variants in synovial fluid and blood from reactive arthritis. A motif of eight or nine highly homologous TCR beta variants was seen as apparently characteristic of ankylosing spondylitis blood.

This clonotype was seen many times. Antigen specificity is unknown. The genes are TRBV6-1 and TRBJ1-2, with D maybe TRBD1 (5 bases). This sequence was found in a male donor with ankylosing spondylitis. Sequenced sample: blood, either unsorted or a sorted T cell fraction (not recorded which). CDR3 region: CASTGREGRGYTF. As DNA, the CDR3 is TGTGCCAGCACGGGCAGGGAAGGTCGTGGCTACACCTTC.